The clone carrying this T cell receptor (beta chain) has just a few counts. Its matching antigen is unknown. Germline CDR1 MRHNA, CDR2 SNTAGT. V lost 0 bases to trimming and J lost 13 bases, with 12 bases between them. This CDR3 region has 12 residues. Original processing methods: CDR3 was compared across clinicopathological groups, and the resulting differences were used to build a distant-metastasis classifier for papillary thyroid cancer. TCRdb re-called the PCR reads through MiXCR. The V and J calls and clone size are TCRdb's, not the authors'. This table has 30,000 to 35,000 clones, approximately 16% appearing once. This record belongs to a study of metastatic and nonmetastatic thyroid tumors. Study information: Malignant thyroid and benign thyroid patients provided blood and tumor or nodule tissue whose repertoires were compared.

Study results and caveats: Relative to benign nodules, malignant thyroid tumors were reportedly characterized by significantly elevated TCR beta diversity in blood and tumor.

Ahead of thyroid surgery, no patient had received treatment of any kind. J is TRBJ1-2 and V is TRBV6-4; TRBD1 might be the D (5 bases). Material for sequencing was blood. This clonotype was obtained from a male donor with papillary thyroid cancer or a benign thyroid nodule (not recorded which). Some clones in this sample may be carry-over from other donors' samples. CDR3 nucleotide sequence: TGTGCCAGCAGTGACTCGACAGACGCTCTCACCTTC. This gives the protein CASSDSTDALTF.